A single sample is the source of the 19 T cell receptor beta chains below, sequenced in a study of cytomegalovirus exposure and HLA in healthy donors. The PCR ran on 60 Vbeta and 13 Jbeta primers. Sequenced by immunoSEQ multiplex PCR; TCRdb stores in-frame clones only, minus some. The sample has 100,000 to 150,000 clones, 15% to 20% seen once. Input material: PBMCs. These receptors were collected from a female donor in good health and CMV-seropositive.

This clone was detected a few times. The chain has TRBV10-1 and TRBJ1-1, with D maybe TRBD1 (5 bases). Germline values: CDR1 WNHNN, CDR2 SYGVQD (reference sequence). The CDR3 runs to 14 residues. The V gene lost 7 bases and the J gene lost 3 bases, with 15 bases spanning the gap. CDR3 in DNA: TGCGCCAGCATCACTGACAGTGGGGACACTGAAGCTTTCTTT. Amino acids: CASITDSGDTEAFF.

The chain combines TRBV11-2 with TRBJ1-4, with D perhaps TRBD1 (5 bases). The CDR3 extends over 19 amino acids. Germline loops: CDR1 SGHAT, CDR2 FQNNGV. The ends were cut back, 2 bases at V and 0 bases at J, with 19 bases in the middle. The CDR3 sequence is CASSLYPGGPTATNEKLFF. The CDR3 DNA reads TGTGCCAGCAGCTTATACCCCGGGGGACCCACAGCAACTAATGAAAAACTGTTTTTT.

The V and J genes are TRBV4-2 and TRBJ2-1; D is perhaps TRBD2 (7 bases). This CDR3 contains 14 residues. Trimming removed 11 bases from V and 6 bases from J, with 20 bases in between. Germline values: CDR1 LGHNA, CDR2 YNFKEQ. The CDR3 nucleotides are TGTGCCTCAAAAGGAAGGGGGGGCGGCAATGAGCAGTTCTTC. Protein product: CASKGRGGGNEQFF.

The chain links TRBV7-7 to TRBJ2-1, with TRBD2 matching over 7 bases. The V and J ends lost 0 bases and 7 bases, in that order; junction bases with no gene match: 9. This CDR3 comprises 16 residues. Looked up from germline, CDR1 is SSHAT and CDR2 is FNYEAQ (reference sequence). This CDR3 reads CASSLASGEPWNEQFF. DNA for the CDR3: TGTGCCAGCAGCTTAGCGAGCGGGGAACCGTGGAATGAGCAGTTCTTC.

This clone was seen a few times. The rearrangement joins TRBV6-6 to TRBJ2-7, with D perhaps matching TRBD2 (5 bases). V lost 7 bases, J lost 7 bases, and 14 bases lay in between. The CDR3 sequence is 12 residues long. Germline assignment: CDR1 MNHNY and CDR2 SVGAGI (reference sequence). Written as DNA, the CDR3 is TGTGCCAGCAACCAACACCGGAGGGAGCAGTACTTC. Translated, it gives CASNQHRREQYF.

The chain links TRBV6-4 to TRBJ1-3; D gene ambiguous. The CDR3 consists of 15 residues. Germline CDR1 and CDR2: MRHNA and SNTAGT. The V end lost 2 bases, the J end lost 7 bases, and 15 bases lay between the germline ends. Written as DNA, the CDR3 is TGTGCCAGCAGTGACCCATTACAGTGGTGGAACACCATATATTTT. Translation gives CASSDPLQWWNTIYF.

The sample holds a few counts of this clone. Distinct nucleotide sequences in the sample also encode this CDR3. This rearrangement joins TRBV5-1 to TRBJ1-1; perhaps TRBD1 as D (5 bases). The V gene's germline CDR1 is SGHRS and CDR2 YFSETQ. The CDR3 runs to 14 residues. V lost 0 bases and J 4 bases, leaving 10 bases between the germline ends. CDR3 in amino acids: CASSLAGGGTEAFF. The CDR3 region has the DNA TGCGCCAGCAGCTTGGCGGGGGGGGGCACTGAAGCTTTCTTT.

The V call is TRBV4-3, the J call TRBJ1-5, with no clear D. V lost 2 bases to trimming and J lost 7 bases, with 15 bases between them. The CDR3 loop spans 15 amino acids. Germline CDR1 and CDR2: LGHNA and YSLEER. CDR3 bases: TGCGCCAGCAGCCAAACAGCGGGATCAGCGCAGCCCCAGCATTTT. Amino acids: CASSQTAGSAQPQHF.

The V gene is TRBV4-2, the J gene TRBJ2-6; the match to TRBD1 covers 8 bases. With V trimmed by 5 bases and J by 4 bases, 7 bases remained unmatched. Germline CDR1 reads LGHNA; CDR2 reads YNFKEQ. The CDR3 totals 16 residues. The CDR3 loop is CASSNPTGAGANVLTF. The CDR3 region has the DNA TGTGCCAGCAGCAATCCGACAGGGGCCGGGGCCAACGTCCTGACTTTC.

This clone was counted only a few times. One junction end disagrees with the germline gene, perhaps due to a read error. Other DNA variants within this sample encode the same CDR3. The chain employs TRBV27 and TRBJ1-5; 8 nucleotides align to TRBD1. The CDR3 extends over 15 amino acids. Germline CDR1 MNHEY, CDR2 SMNVEV (reference sequence). As DNA, the CDR3 is TGTGCCAGCAGTATCACCGGGACAGGAATTTTTCCCCAGCACTTT. Protein sequence: CASSITGTGIFPQHF.

The V and J genes are TRBV18 and TRBJ1-4; TRBD1 matches 7 bases. The germline CDR1 and CDR2 sequences are KGHSH and LQKENI. Trimming cost V 3 bases and J 4 bases; bases outside gene matches: 2. This CDR3 is 14 amino acids long. The CDR3 loop is CASSPGQLNEKLFF. DNA for the CDR3: TGTGCCAGCTCACCGGGACAGCTTAATGAAAAACTGTTTTTT.

This chain connects TRBV11-2 to TRBJ2-7, with 9 bases fitting TRBD1. V lost 6 bases, J lost 6 bases, and 15 bases stayed unmatched. CDR1 and CDR2 (germline): SGHAT, FQNNGV. The CDR3 consists of 16 residues. CDR3 nucleotide sequence: TGTGCCAGCAGTGCAACCGGGACAGGGTTCATCGGCGAGCAGTACTTC. Residues: CASSATGTGFIGEQYF.

In its sample, this clone was seen a few times. V and J are TRBV13 and TRBJ1-2; D gene uncertain. Per germline, CDR1 PRHDT and CDR2 FYEKMQ (reference sequence). The CDR3 totals 12 residues. Trimming removed 0 bases at V and 5 bases at J, with 4 bases between. CDR3 in amino acids: CASSLGEYGYTF. CDR3 nucleotides: TGTGCCAGCAGCTTAGGGGAGTATGGCTACACCTTC. The full variable domain, rest sourced from reference TRBV13 and TRBJ1-2, is AAGVIQSPRHLIKEKRETATLKCYPIPRHDTVYWYQQGPGQDPQFLISFYEKMQSDKGSIPDRFSAQQFSDYHSELNMSSLELGDSALYFCASSLGEYGYTFGSGTRLTVV.

This clone was seen a few times. J is TRBJ2-7 and V is TRBV6-1, with 7 bases matching TRBD1. Trimming at V came to 7 bases and at J to 3 bases, leaving 6 bases not matched to a gene. The CDR3 runs 13 residues. Germline V gives CDR1 MNHNS, CDR2 SASEGT. The CDR3 sequence: CASNRDSYYEQYF. In nucleotides, the CDR3 is TGTGCCAGCAACAGGGACAGTTACTACGAGCAGTACTTC.

The chain joins TRBV9 to TRBJ2-5; unclear D gene. The V gene's germline CDR1 is SGDLS and CDR2 YYNGEE. V was clipped by 3 bases and J by 1 base, with 7 bases between them. The CDR3 length is 13 residues. The CDR3 nucleotides read TGTGCCAGCAGCGGTAGGAGCCAAGAGACCCAGTACTTC. Translation: CASSGRSQETQYF. The whole variable domain, filled in from reference TRBV9 and TRBJ2-5, reads DSGVTQTPKHLITATGQRVTLRCSPRSGDLSVYWYQQSLDQGLQFLIQYYNGEERAKGNILERFSAQQFPDLHSELNLSSLELGDSALYFCASSGRSQETQYFGPGTRLLVL.

This clone was seen a few times. This chain uses TRBV9 with TRBJ1-2; 7 bases are a match to TRBD1. Germline trimming cut 4 bases from V and 3 bases from J; bases unmatched to any gene: 9. This CDR3 contains 15 residues. Germline CDR1 is SGDLS and CDR2 is YYNGEE. The CDR3 sequence: CASSPPGGSYYGYTF. The CDR3 DNA is TGTGCCAGCAGCCCCCCAGGGGGATCCTACTATGGCTACACCTTC.

This clone was observed a handful of times. The chain joins TRBV6-5 to TRBJ2-3; 8 bases are a match to TRBD2. V shed 2 bases, J shed 6 bases, and the junction held 1 base outside the gene matches. The CDR3 has 13 amino acids. Germline CDR1 MNHEY, CDR2 SVGAGI. Here the CDR3 DNA reads TGTGCCAGCAGTTACCGCGGGAGGGATACGCAGTATTTT. Protein: CASSYRGRDTQYF.

This clone was counted only a few times. The V call is TRBV4-1, the J call TRBJ1-4; 7 bases are shared with TRBD1. This CDR3 spans 15 amino acids. V lost 4 bases to trimming and J lost 5 bases; unmatched junction nucleotides: 7. CDR1 is MGHRA and CDR2 is YSYEKL in the germline V gene. CDR3 nucleotides: TGCGCCAGCAGCCGACAGGGTCCCCCAAATGAAAAACTGTTTTTT. It translates to CASSRQGPPNEKLFF.

This clone occurred a few times. In DNA form, the CDR3 reads TGCGCCAGCAGTCAACCCCGCAGGGATCAAGAGACCCAGTACTTC. As protein: CASSQPRRDQETQYF. V gene TRBV23-1 combines with J gene TRBJ2-5, with D maybe TRBD1 (5 bases). TRBV23-1 is filed as an ORF, its function uncertain. CDR3 length: 15 residues. Deletions cut 2 bases from V and 2 bases from J, with 12 bases between.